The clone carrying this TCR beta chain has more than one count but fewer than ten. Its antigen is currently unknown. Treatment specified: about 20 received Ad26.COV2.S at low or high dose, single or two shots; about 5 received placebo; per-sample allocation not given. Following the first vaccine or placebo injection, samples were taken on day 63. Expression of Wuhan-strain SARS-CoV-2 spike came from the Ad26 vector that formed the vaccine. This entry is derived from a study of Ad26.COV2.S vaccination and SARS-CoV-2 variants. This CDR3 has 14 residues. Germline V gene lookup returns CDR1 SGHRS and CDR2 YFSETQ. V was clipped by 2 bases and J by 6 bases, with 15 bases between them. Study-wide findings and caveats: Assessments of TCR breadth and depth may have underestimated the total T cell responses.

Repertoires were generated with immunoSEQ multiplex PCR, while TCRdb's copy carries only in-frame clones and drops some. This sample has 350,000 to 550,000 clones, with nearly 90% found just once. The sample was peripheral blood, taken in a trial of Ad26.COV2.S vaccine versus placebo. This TCR was sampled from a person aged 18-65 years who received the Ad26.COV2.S COVID-19 vaccine or a placebo. This chain connects TRBV5-1 to TRBJ2-7; perhaps TRBD1 as D (5 bases). The DNA of the CDR3 is TGCGCCAGCAGCTTCACAGGCGTAGGGGCCGAGCAGTACTTC. This encodes CASSFTGVGAEQYF.